This T cell receptor beta chain comes out of a study of blood T cells in healthy people across ages. Points from the study as a whole: TCR beta diversity was tightly associated with the proportion of naive T cells.

This clonotype was seen a handful of times. The antigen is unknown. Primers used in a second PCR of roughly 6 to 12 cycles were a sample-barcoded 5' primer and a J-beta primer mix. TCRdb re-analysed the 5' RACE reads in MiXCR, keeping a single row per CDR3 protein. The table records approximately 320,000 distinct CDR3 sequences, roughly a quarter of them present only once. Whenever a sample was processed, at least 6 million PBMCs were isolated. Per sample, no less than 5 micrograms of total RNA were extracted. V lost 3 bases to trimming and J lost 2 bases; unmatched junction nucleotides: 5. Germline V gene lookup returns CDR1 SGHDN and CDR2 FVKESK. The CDR3 runs to 15 residues.

The V gene is TRBV14, the J gene TRBJ2-5; 8 bases are shared with TRBD1. Source material: blood. This clonotype was obtained from a woman in her 70s in good health. This chain's CDR3 is CASSHNRGNQETQYF. CDR3 nucleotide sequence: TGTGCCAGCAGCCATAACAGGGGGAATCAAGAGACCCAGTACTTC.